The next 26 T cell receptor beta chains were all read from a single sample in a study of siplizumab effects on memory and regulatory T cells. Generated by immunoSEQ multiplex PCR, the TCRdb table keeps only in-frame clones and is missing some. The repertoire includes some 110,000 clones, 93% of them detected once, and less than 0.35% sits in the top ten. Input material: CD4+ T cells sorted from blood. Receptors originate from a human donor in good health.

The chain uses TRBV7-2 and TRBJ1-1; D gene ambiguous. Germline values: CDR1 SGHTA, CDR2 FQGNSA. With 5 bases removed from V and 4 bases from J, the gap between germline ends came to 17 bases. The length of the CDR3 is 15 residues. The CDR3 spells CASSQWVGYGTEAFF. In DNA, the CDR3 is TGTGCCAGCAGCCAATGGGTAGGGTATGGCACTGAAGCTTTCTTT.

This clone appeared a single time. The chain couples TRBV2 to TRBJ1-4; D is undetermined. The CDR3 loop spans 15 amino acids. Germline-derived CDR1 and CDR2 are SNHLY and FYNNEI. V was shortened by 6 bases and J by 8 bases, with 19 bases between the two germline ends. The CDR3 reads CASRSPSGVWEKLFF. For the CDR3, the DNA is TGTGCCAGCAGATCCCCTTCGGGTGTTTGGGAAAAACTGTTTTTT.

V and J are TRBV6-6 and TRBJ2-1; 8 bases are shared with TRBD1. V lost 7 bases and J lost 1; bases outside the gene matches: 9. From germline, CDR1 is MNHNY and CDR2 SVGAGI (reference sequence). CDR3 size: 16 residues. CDR3 sequence (DNA): TGTGCCAGCACCCGTAAAACAGGGGGATCCTACAATGAGCAGTTCTTC. Translated, it gives CASTRKTGGSYNEQFF.

The V and J genes are TRBV6-5 and TRBJ1-6; D is possibly TRBD1 (5 bases). CDR1 is MNHEY and CDR2 is SVGAGI in the germline V gene. The V gene lost 5 bases and the J gene lost 9 bases, with 8 bases spanning the gap. This CDR3 comprises 12 residues. In DNA form, the CDR3 reads TGTGCCAGCAGTCTTAGGGGTTCACCCCTCCACTTT. Residues: CASSLRGSPLHF.

The chain is built from TRBV30 and TRBJ1-4, with D possibly being TRBD1 (5 bases). The CDR3 runs 12 residues. Trimming took off 4 bases at V and 6 bases at J, with 9 bases between the two ends. Germline V gives CDR1 GTSNPN, CDR2 SVGIG (reference sequence). The CDR3 sequence is CAWTGSHEKLFF. The CDR3, as DNA: TGTGCCTGGACAGGGTCCCATGAAAAACTGTTTTTT.

This clone was picked up a small number of times. The V call is TRBV10-3, the J call TRBJ2-4; D not resolved. The CDR3 consists of 13 residues. The V and J ends lost 6 bases and 10 bases respectively, with 16 bases between them. The germline gives CDR1 ENHRY, CDR2 SYGVKD. CDR3 DNA sequence: TGTGCCATCAGCCCGGACGCCACTAATATTCAGTACTTC. Translation: CAISPDATNIQYF.

The rearrangement joins TRBV29-1 to TRBJ2-5; 11 nucleotides line up with TRBD2. The J call may be incorrect, as the DNA end agrees better with TRBJ2-7. In germline, CDR1 is SQVTM, CDR2 ANQGSEA. This CDR3 is 20 amino acids long. CDR3 bases: TGCAGCGTTGATCTAGCTCCCGGGACTAGCGGTTCTGCTAGCTCCTACGAGCAGTACTTC. Amino acids: CSVDLAPGTSGSASSYEQYF.

The chain carries TRBV5-4 and TRBJ1-1; a possible D gene is TRBD1 (5 bases). CDR1 and CDR2 (germline): SGHNT, YYREEE (reference sequence). V was cut by 0 bases and J by 5 bases, with 14 bases left in between. This CDR3 comprises 15 residues. The DNA for the CDR3 is TGTGCCAGCAGCTTGGCGGAAAGAACAGGAACTGAAGCTTTCTTT. Its protein product is CASSLAERTGTEAFF.

This chain uses TRBV11-2 with TRBJ2-7; no firm D call. V was clipped by 0 bases and J by 4 bases, with 4 bases between them. Germline-derived CDR1 and CDR2 are SGHAT and FQNNGV. The CDR3 covers 12 residues. DNA for the CDR3: TGTGCCAGCAGCTTAGAATGGTACGAGCAGTACTTC. Its translation: CASSLEWYEQYF.

The gene calls are TRBV27 and TRBJ2-4, with D tentatively TRBD1 or TRBD2 (5 bases each). Between the trimmed V and J ends, which lost 5 bases and 3 bases, there was a span of 11 bases. There are 14 residues in the CDR3. Germline V lookup: CDR1 MNHEY, CDR2 SMNVEV (reference sequence). CDR3 amino acids: CASSPRGVKNIQYF. CDR3 DNA: TGTGCCAGCAGTCCGAGGGGCGTCAAAAACATTCAGTACTTC.

The rearrangement uses TRBV4-1 and TRBJ1-2; 9 nucleotides agree with TRBD1. The CDR3 runs to 15 residues. Germline CDR1 is MGHRA and CDR2 is YSYEKL. Trimming removed 1 base from V and 7 bases from J; junction bases left unmatched: 7. DNA for the CDR3: TGCGCCAGCAGCCAAGGGGGGACAGGGAAAGGTGGCTACACCTTC. Translating gives CASSQGGTGKGGYTF.

The chain uses TRBV19 and TRBJ2-7; D is possibly TRBD1 or TRBD2 (5 bases each). The CDR3 runs 14 residues. Trimming stripped 8 bases from V and 2 bases from J, with 16 bases between. Germline V gives CDR1 LNHDA, CDR2 SQIVND (reference sequence). CDR3 residues: CASASGAGTYEQYF. CDR3 sequence (DNA): TGTGCCAGTGCTTCCGGGGCCGGAACCTACGAGCAGTACTTC.

This chain links TRBV5-1 with TRBJ2-3, with D tentatively TRBD2 (6 bases). In germline, CDR1 is SGHRS, CDR2 YFSETQ. The CDR3 extends over 16 amino acids. V lost 8 bases and J lost 1, with 20 bases in between. The CDR3 sequence is CARTSGVPVGTDTQYF. The CDR3 DNA follows: TGCGCCAGGACTAGTGGGGTCCCCGTTGGCACAGATACGCAGTATTTT.

The J gene is TRBJ1-2, the V gene TRBV5-8; 10 bases are shared with TRBD1. V shed 4 bases, J shed 4 bases, and the junction held 10 bases outside the gene matches. The CDR3 runs 16 residues. The germline V gene encodes CDR1 SGHTS and CDR2 YDEGEE. The CDR3 reads CASSRTGGADAYGYTF. The CDR3, as DNA: TGTGCCAGCAGCCGGACAGGGGGGGCGGATGCCTATGGCTACACCTTC.

V gene TRBV6-5 combines with J gene TRBJ2-3, with TRBD2 matching 7 bases. CDR3 length: 15 amino acids. The germline CDR1 and CDR2 sequences are MNHEY and SVGAGI. The J segment lost 4 bases and the V segment lost 0 bases, leaving 4 bases of the junction unmatched. This CDR3 is CASSYSGGVPDTQYF. CDR3 nucleotides: TGTGCCAGCAGTTACTCGGGGGGGGTCCCAGATACGCAGTATTTT.

The chain couples TRBV9 to TRBJ1-2, with 8 bases that match TRBD1. Germline V lookup: CDR1 SGDLS, CDR2 YYNGEE. J gave up 4 bases and V 0 bases, and 5 bases lay outside the gene matches. This CDR3 contains 15 residues. The CDR3 protein is CASSVGDRGGYGYTF. The CDR3 DNA reads as TGTGCCAGCAGCGTAGGAGACAGGGGAGGCTATGGCTACACCTTC.

In this sample, this clone turned up a few times. V usage is TRBV2 and J usage is TRBJ1-1; D might be TRBD1 (5 bases). CDR3 length: 14 residues. With 1 base removed from V and 4 bases from J, the gap between germline ends came to 10 bases. Germline CDR1 is SNHLY and CDR2 is FYNNEI. The CDR3 nucleotides read TGTGCCAGCAGTGAAGAGGGAAGGGGCACTGAAGCTTTCTTT. Encoded protein: CASSEEGRGTEAFF.

The chain links TRBV2 to TRBJ2-7; D remains unclear. Trimming removed 7 bases at V and 4 bases at J, with 11 bases between. Germline V gene lookup returns CDR1 SNHLY and CDR2 FYNNEI. The CDR3 spans 12 residues. CDR3 amino acids: CASTWSEYEQYF. The CDR3, as DNA: TGTGCCAGCACGTGGAGTGAATACGAGCAGTACTTC.

The chain joins TRBV7-2 to TRBJ2-7; 7 bases line up with TRBD1. The germline V gene encodes CDR1 SGHTA and CDR2 FQGNSA. The CDR3 is made up of 15 amino acids. Trimming took 5 bases from V and 0 from J; bases not matched to a gene: 7. The CDR3 DNA reads as TGTGCCAGCAGCCTTACAGGGGCCAGCTCCTACGAGCAGTACTTC. Its translation is CASSLTGASSYEQYF. Full variable domain (missing parts from reference TRBV7-2 and TRBJ2-7): GAGVSQSPSNKVTEKGKDVELRCDPISGHTALYWYRQSLGQGLEFLIYFQGNSAPDKSGLPSDRFSAERTGGSVSTLTIQRTQQEDSAVYLCASSLTGASSYEQYFGPGTRLTVT.

The gene calls are TRBV6-5 and TRBJ2-7, with a tentative D call TRBD1 (5 bases). The CDR3 is 14 amino acids. Trimming took 2 bases from V and 5 from J, leaving 13 bases between them. From germline, CDR1 is MNHEY and CDR2 SVGAGI. DNA of the CDR3: TGTGCCAGCAGTTACATGCAGGGATCCCACGAGCAGTACTTC. Protein product: CASSYMQGSHEQYF.

The rearrangement uses TRBV5-6 and TRBJ2-2, with 7 bases matching TRBD1. Germline CDR1 SGHDT, CDR2 YYEEEE. V lost 0 bases to trimming and J lost 4 bases; unmatched junction nucleotides: 3. The CDR3 extends over 15 amino acids. CDR3 region: CASSLVRGSTGELFF. CDR3 coding DNA: TGTGCCAGCAGCTTGGTCAGGGGGAGCACCGGGGAGCTGTTTTTT.

The J gene is TRBJ1-1, the V gene TRBV6-6; D gene uncertain. This CDR3 is built from 13 residues. V lost 0 bases, J lost 6 bases, and 8 bases lay in between. Germline CDR1 and CDR2: MNHNY and SVGAGI (reference sequence). The DNA of the CDR3 is TGTGCCAGCAGTTACTCAGCCGGCTCTGAAGCTTTCTTT. Translation gives CASSYSAGSEAFF.

This chain links TRBV11-3 with TRBJ1-4; TRBD1 might be the D (6 bases). Germline CDR1 and CDR2: SGHNT and YENEEA. V was cut by 5 bases and J by 5 bases, with 15 bases left in between. The CDR3 is made up of 15 amino acids. The CDR3 here is CASSKTGTQNEKLFF. For the CDR3, the DNA is TGTGCCAGCAGCAAGACTGGGACACAGAATGAAAAACTGTTTTTT.

The chain couples TRBV5-1 to TRBJ2-2; D gene ambiguous. CDR3 length equals 13 residues. CDR1 and CDR2 (germline): SGHRS, YFSETQ. Trimming shortened V by 2 bases and J by 3 bases, and 5 bases separated the two germline ends. The CDR3 sequence: CASSFDDTGELFF. The DNA for the CDR3 is TGCGCCAGCAGCTTCGACGACACCGGGGAGCTGTTTTTT.

V gene TRBV9 combines with J gene TRBJ2-2; TRBD2 matches 7 bases. The CDR3 runs to 15 residues. After removal of 4 bases from V and 0 bases from J, the junction contained 3 bases not matched to a gene. Germline-derived CDR1 and CDR2 are SGDLS and YYNGEE. CDR3 protein: CASSTRGANTGELFF. CDR3 bases: TGTGCCAGCAGCACCCGGGGGGCGAACACCGGGGAGCTGTTTTTT.

The CDR3 region is CASSLSGTSGGLAKNIQYF. The CDR3 DNA follows: TGTGCCAGCAGTTTATCCGGGACTAGCGGGGGACTAGCCAAAAACATTCAGTACTTC. The chain links TRBV11-3 to TRBJ2-4, with 14 bases aligning to TRBD2. Germline V gene data show CDR1 as SGHNT and CDR2 as YENEEA. The V gene end was trimmed by 6 bases and the J gene end by 0 bases; junction bases not matched to a gene: 10. This CDR3 comprises 19 residues.